This is a list of T cell receptor beta chains from one sample in a study of PD-1 blockade in classical Hodgkin lymphoma. Only in-frame clones appear in the TCRdb table, and some are missing; sequencing was by immunoSEQ multiplex PCR. This sample has tens of thousands of clones, with around nine tenths found just once. This specimen was peripheral blood mononuclear cells (PBMCs), taken at baseline. The source is a human donor with classical Hodgkin lymphoma. Both conserved end residues are part of each CDR3. A D gene is named only where the DNA matches it firmly. Clone sizes are given selectively: once, few, many, or a class where the clone is expanded.

>-|-|TRBJ2-3|TRBV29-1
CSVEGTGTDTQYF
TGCAGCGTTGAGGGCACCGGCACAGATACGCAGTATTTT
>TRBD1|-|TRBJ1-6|TRBV4-1
CASSQIGTGVDSPLHF
TGCGCCAGCAGCCAGATCGGGACAGGGGTGGATTCACCCCTCCACTTT
>TRBD2|-|TRBJ2-7|TRBV5-4
CASSLAPLAGGTFEQYF
TGTGCCAGCAGCTTGGCCCCTCTTGCGGGGGGTACGTTCGAGCAGTACTTC
>TRBD1|few|TRBJ1-6|TRBV7-9
CASSFDREWNSPLHF
TGTGCCAGCAGCTTCGACAGGGAATGGAATTCACCCCTCCACTTT
>TRBD2|once|TRBJ2-1|TRBV5-1
CASSLGLAVEQFF
TGCGCCAGCAGCTTAGGACTAGCAGTAGAGCAGTTCTTC
>-|-|TRBJ1-1|TRBV28
CASSLSDWNTEAFF
TGTGCCAGCAGTTTATCAGACTGGAACACTGAAGCTTTCTTT
>TRBD2|-|TRBJ2-1|TRBV19
CASSEEREVVISYNEQFF
TGTGCCAGTAGTGAGGAGCGGGAGGTAGTGATCTCCTACAATGAGCAGTTCTTC
>TRBD1|-|TRBJ2-3|TRBV18
CASSPSIGTGGFTDTQYF
TGTGCCAGCTCACCAAGTATCGGGACAGGGGGCTTTACAGATACGCAGTATTTT
>-|-|TRBJ1-1|TRBV28
CASSLLTEAFF
TGTGCCAGCAGTTTATTGACTGAAGCTTTCTTT
>-|once|TRBJ1-1|TRBV6-4
CASSEGRYTEAFF
TGTGCCAGCAGTGAAGGAAGATACACTGAAGCTTTCTTT
>-|-|TRBJ1-1|TRBV7-3
CASSLVMDSMNTEAFF
TGTGCCAGCAGCTTAGTTATGGACTCCATGAACACTGAAGCTTTCTTT
>-|large|TRBJ1-1|TRBV7-6
CASSLKWNTEAFF
TGTGCCAGCAGCCTAAAGTGGAACACTGAAGCTTTCTTT
>TRBD2|-|TRBJ2-4|TRBV7-9
CASSSLAVGLAKNIQYF
TGTGCCAGCAGCTCACTAGCGGTAGGGCTAGCCAAAAACATTCAGTACTTC
>-|-|TRBJ1-2|TRBV28
CASSLDPQGFYGYTF
TGTGCCAGCAGTTTAGACCCACAGGGCTTCTATGGCTACACCTTC
>-|-|TRBJ2-1|TRBV29-1
CSVEVLAGAAYNEQFF
TGCAGCGTTGAAGTTCTCGCGGGGGCGGCCTACAATGAGCAGTTCTTC
>TRBD1|-|TRBJ1-1|TRBV27
CASSAPGPPGGAFF
TGTGCCAGCAGTGCCCCGGGACCGCCAGGGGGAGCTTTCTTT
>-|-|TRBJ1-4|TRBV19
CASSLTEKLFF
TGTGCCAGTAGTCTAACAGAAAAACTGTTTTTT
>TRBD1|few|TRBJ1-4|TRBV11-2
CASSLEAGGNEKLFF
TGTGCCAGCAGCTTAGAGGCAGGGGGAAATGAAAAACTGTTTTTT
>-|-|TRBJ2-1|TRBV27
CASSLSPGSLRYNEQFF
TGTGCCAGCAGTTTATCGCCGGGGAGCCTAAGATACAATGAGCAGTTCTTC
>-|-|TRBJ2-3|TRBV15
CATSGGGDTDTQYF
TGTGCCACCAGCGGTGGCGGGGACACAGATACGCAGTATTTT
>-|-|TRBJ1-1|TRBV19
CASSIQGILDTEAFF
TGTGCCAGTAGTATACAAGGGATTTTGGACACTGAAGCTTTCTTT
>-|-|TRBJ2-7|TRBV2
CASSVGSYEQYF
TGTGCCAGCAGTGTTGGGAGCTACGAGCAGTACTTC
>-|-|TRBJ2-6|TRBV7-3
CASSLMGLAGANVLTF
TGTGCCAGCAGCTTGATGGGGTTAGCTGGGGCCAACGTCCTGACTTTC
>-|-|TRBJ2-1|TRBV10-2
CASKKRSESSYNEQFF
TGCGCCAGCAAGAAGAGGAGCGAGAGCTCCTACAATGAGCAGTTCTTC
>-|-|TRBJ2-1|TRBV14
CASSQDMFSEQFF
TGTGCCAGCAGCCAAGACATGTTCTCGGAGCAGTTCTTC
>-|-|TRBJ1-1|TRBV27
CASSLSVVNTEAFF
TGTGCCAGCAGTTTATCGGTAGTGAACACTGAAGCTTTCTTT
>-|-|TRBJ2-5|TRBV28
CASSSRLAGAQETQYF
TGTGCCAGCAGTTCGCGTCTAGCTGGGGCTCAAGAGACCCAGTACTTC
>TRBD2|-|TRBJ2-7|TRBV7-2
CASSLAPSGGFYEQYF
TGTGCCAGCAGCTTAGCGCCTAGCGGGGGGTTCTACGAGCAGTACTTC
>TRBD1|-|TRBJ2-7|TRBV2
CASSGRDSPYEQYF
TGTGCCAGCAGTGGCCGGGACAGTCCCTACGAGCAGTACTTC
>-|-|TRBJ2-3|TRBV19
CASSTRQFTDTQYF
TGTGCCAGTAGTACCCGACAGTTCACAGATACGCAGTATTTT
>-|-|TRBJ2-5|TRBV28
CASSLGAEETQYF
TGTGCCAGCAGTTTAGGGGCGGAGGAGACCCAGTACTTC
>TRBD1|-|TRBJ1-4|TRBV5-1
CASSLAGTGSEKLFF
TGCGCCAGCAGCTTGGCGGGGACAGGGAGTGAAAAACTGTTTTTT
>TRBD1|-|TRBJ2-1|TRBV11-2
CASSLVRGAGGDEQFF
TGTGCCAGCAGCTTAGTGAGGGGGGCAGGGGGCGATGAGCAGTTCTTC
>-|-|TRBJ1-4|TRBV7-9
CASSLALSGFLFF
TGTGCCAGCAGCTTAGCCCTCTCGGGATTCCTGTTTTTT
>TRBD1|-|TRBJ2-2|TRBV28
CASSEDRDTGELFF
TGTGCCAGCAGTGAGGACAGGGACACCGGGGAGCTGTTTTTT
>TRBD1|once|TRBJ1-4|TRBV4-2
CASSQAPDRGKGSTNEKLFF
TGTGCCAGCAGCCAAGCCCCCGACAGGGGCAAAGGTTCAACTAATGAAAAACTGTTTTTT
>-|-|TRBJ2-4|TRBV2
CASSEEDVHQYF
TGTGCCAGCAGTGAAGAGGACGTCCATCAGTACTTC
>-|-|TRBJ2-2|TRBV5-4
CASSPGLSNTGELFF
TGTGCCAGCAGCCCGGGACTCTCGAACACCGGGGAGCTGTTTTTT
>-|few|TRBJ1-5|TRBV5-1
CASSLGDGNQPQHF
TGCGCCAGCAGCCTAGGGGATGGTAATCAGCCCCAGCATTTT
>TRBD2|-|TRBJ2-7|TRBV4-1
CASSQDPGLADSSYEQYF
TGCGCCAGCAGCCAGGACCCGGGACTAGCGGATAGCTCCTACGAGCAGTACTTC
>-|-|TRBJ2-5|TRBV7-6
CASSLFWGSGGETQYF
TGTGCCAGCAGCTTATTTTGGGGTTCAGGGGGGGAGACCCAGTACTTC
>-|once|TRBJ2-7|TRBV27
CASRRTSPSFYEQYF
TGTGCCAGCAGAAGGACATCCCCGTCCTTCTACGAGCAGTACTTC
>TRBD2|-|TRBJ2-7|TRBV5-1
CASAYREGLHEQYF
TGCGCCAGCGCCTATCGGGAGGGCCTACACGAGCAGTACTTC
>TRBD1|-|TRBJ1-2|TRBV27
CASRGGDRVYGYTF
TGTGCCAGCAGGGGAGGGGACAGGGTCTATGGCTACACCTTC
>-|-|TRBJ2-1|TRBV10-3
CAYSRDESYNEQFF
TGTGCCTACTCCCGGGACGAGTCCTACAATGAGCAGTTCTTC
>-|few|TRBJ2-7|TRBV5-6
CASSMGGAGWYEQYF
TGTGCCAGCAGCATGGGCGGGGCAGGGTGGTACGAGCAGTACTTC
>-|few|TRBJ2-7|TRBV28
CASSRTYEQYF
TGTGCCAGCAGTCGGACGTACGAGCAGTACTTC
>TRBD1|-|TRBJ1-2|TRBV2
CASSADRADYGYTF
TGTGCCAGCAGCGCAGACAGGGCAGACTATGGCTACACCTTC
>TRBD2|-|TRBJ2-3|TRBV27
CASSQRGWEGLTDTQYF
TGTGCCAGCAGTCAACGGGGGTGGGAGGGATTAACAGATACGCAGTATTTT
>-|-|TRBJ2-7|TRBV7-9
CASSPPLEGALKQYF
TGTGCCAGCAGCCCCCCCTTGGAGGGGGCGTTAAAGCAGTACTTC
>TRBD2|-|TRBJ2-1|TRBV7-2
CASSLAIAGGLNEQFF
TGTGCCAGCAGCTTAGCCATAGCGGGGGGTCTAAATGAGCAGTTCTTC
>TRBD1|few|TRBJ2-2|TRBV5-1
CASARQGYTGELFF
TGCGCCAGCGCTAGACAGGGGTACACCGGGGAGCTGTTTTTT
>-|-|TRBJ2-7|TRBV11-2
CASSSDRGTEQYF
TGTGCCAGCAGCTCCGATAGGGGAACCGAGCAGTACTTC
>-|-|TRBJ1-2|TRBV6-1
CASSEGQRDGYTF
TGTGCCAGCAGTGAAGGGCAGAGAGATGGCTACACCTTC